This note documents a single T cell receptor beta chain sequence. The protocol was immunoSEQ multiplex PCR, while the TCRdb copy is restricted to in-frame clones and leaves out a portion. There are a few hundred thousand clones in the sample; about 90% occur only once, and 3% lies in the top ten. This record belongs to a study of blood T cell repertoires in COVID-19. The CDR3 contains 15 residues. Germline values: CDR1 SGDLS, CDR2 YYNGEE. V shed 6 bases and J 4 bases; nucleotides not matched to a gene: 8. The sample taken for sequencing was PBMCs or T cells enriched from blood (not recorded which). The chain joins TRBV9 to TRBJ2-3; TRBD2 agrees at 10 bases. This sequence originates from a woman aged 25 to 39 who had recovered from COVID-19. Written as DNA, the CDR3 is TGTGCCAGCAAAAGCGGGAGGGCCGCCGCAGATACGCAGTATTTT. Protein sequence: CASKSGRAAADTQYF.